The clone carrying this TCR beta chain was picked up many times. Its antigen is undetermined. RNA transcripts were the template for amplifying TCR beta CDR3 regions. RT-PCR in the first round (using the HTBI primer set) targeted the TCR CDR3. From the multiplex PCR reads, TCRdb called clonotypes with MiXCR, one entry per CDR3 protein. The data contain roughly 560,000 distinct CDR3 sequences, about 15% of them seen just once; the ten biggest clones take up around 4%. These data come from a study of T cells in Graves' hyperthyroidism and ophthalmopathy. General observations from the study: Ophthalmopathy stood apart from stable hyperthyroidism in a 13 V-J model. Among clonotypes expanded in thyroid above 0.001, most were also found in blood. Model predictions of ophthalmopathy came a median 6.5 months before onset.

The V and J ends lost 2 bases and 5 bases, in that order; junction bases with no gene match: 5. The germline gives CDR1 GTSNPN, CDR2 SVGIG (reference sequence). This CDR3 contains 14 residues. The diagnoses drew upon clinical symptoms, serum thyroxine and TRAb, thyroid ultrasound and orbital computed tomography. The genes are TRBV30 and TRBJ1-5; 8 nucleotides match TRBD1. The sample taken for sequencing was blood. The TCR sequence derives from a woman in her 40s with Graves' ophthalmopathy. Written as DNA, the CDR3 is TGTGCCTGGAGTTCCGGACAGGGCGATCAGCCCCAGCATTTT. It yields the protein CAWSSGQGDQPQHF.